The sequence of this T cell receptor beta chain was determined in a study of regulatory T cells in long-lasting Graves disease. General study results and limits: With a small sample size, accuracy may have been reduced.

In regard to this clonotype: What it binds is unknown. It may be a read error: a sequence one base away is much more abundant.

Germline CDR1 is MRHNA and CDR2 is SNTAGT. The CDR3 sequence is 14 residues long. TCR beta libraries were built with iRepertoire HTBI primers and Arm-PCR of CDR3 regions. TCRdb used MiXCR to reprocess the multiplex PCR reads, holding one entry per CDR3 protein. The sample has approximately 470,000 distinct CDR3 sequences; less than 25% are singletons. The time point here: persistent/refractory GD, antithyroid drugs over 5 years with positive TRAb. Extracted RNA from PBMCs served as the source of the TCR library. The TCR originated in a female donor with Graves disease. The V and J genes are TRBV6-4 and TRBJ2-7, with TRBD2 matching over 8 bases. Source: peripheral blood mononuclear cells (PBMCs), taken when the disease was refractory, from a patient treated with antithyroid drugs. The DNA of the CDR3 is TGTGCCAGCAGTTACACGGGAGGGCCTTACGAGCAGCACTTC. This encodes CASSYTGGPYEQHF.